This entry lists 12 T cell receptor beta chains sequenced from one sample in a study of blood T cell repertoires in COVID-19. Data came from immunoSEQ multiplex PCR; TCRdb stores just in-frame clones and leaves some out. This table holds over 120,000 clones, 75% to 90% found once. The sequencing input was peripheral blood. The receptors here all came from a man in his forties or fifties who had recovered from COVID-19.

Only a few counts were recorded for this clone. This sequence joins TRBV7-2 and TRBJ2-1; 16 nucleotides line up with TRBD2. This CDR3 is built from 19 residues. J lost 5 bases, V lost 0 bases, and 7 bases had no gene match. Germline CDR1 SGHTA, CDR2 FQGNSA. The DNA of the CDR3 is TGTGCCAGCAGCTTAGCCTACGGGACTAGCGGGGGGGAGGACAATGAGCAGTTCTTC. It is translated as CASSLAYGTSGGEDNEQFF.

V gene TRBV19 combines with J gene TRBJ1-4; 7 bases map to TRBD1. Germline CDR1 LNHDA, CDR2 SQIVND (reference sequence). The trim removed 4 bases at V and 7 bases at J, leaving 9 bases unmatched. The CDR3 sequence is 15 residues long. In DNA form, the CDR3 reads TGTGCCAGTAGTAACCAACAGGGGTGGAGTGAAAAACTGTTTTTT. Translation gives CASSNQQGWSEKLFF.

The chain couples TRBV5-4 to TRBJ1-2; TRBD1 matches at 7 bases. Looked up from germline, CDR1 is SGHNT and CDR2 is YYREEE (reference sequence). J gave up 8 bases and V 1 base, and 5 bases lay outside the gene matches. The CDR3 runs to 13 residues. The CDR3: CASSLLGGEGYTF. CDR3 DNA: TGTGCCAGCAGCTTGCTAGGGGGCGAGGGCTACACCTTC.

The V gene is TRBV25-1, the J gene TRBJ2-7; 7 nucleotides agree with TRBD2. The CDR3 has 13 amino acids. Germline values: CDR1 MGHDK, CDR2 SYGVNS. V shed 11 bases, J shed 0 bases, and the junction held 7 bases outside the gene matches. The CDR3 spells CAPWRGTSYEQYF. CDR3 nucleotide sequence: TGTGCCCCCTGGCGGGGGACCTCCTACGAGCAGTACTTC.

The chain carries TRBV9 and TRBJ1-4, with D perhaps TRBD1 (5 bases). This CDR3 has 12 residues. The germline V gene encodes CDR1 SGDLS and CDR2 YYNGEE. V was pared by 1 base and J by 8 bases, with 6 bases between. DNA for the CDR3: TGTGCCAGCAGCGTATCAGGGGAAAAACTGTTTTTT. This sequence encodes CASSVSGEKLFF.

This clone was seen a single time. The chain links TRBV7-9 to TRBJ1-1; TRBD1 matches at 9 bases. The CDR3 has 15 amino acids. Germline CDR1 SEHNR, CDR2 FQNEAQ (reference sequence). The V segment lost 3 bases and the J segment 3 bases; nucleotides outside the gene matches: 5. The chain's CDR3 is CASSFLRDRDTEAFF. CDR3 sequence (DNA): TGTGCCAGCAGCTTCCTTCGGGACAGGGACACTGAAGCTTTCTTT.

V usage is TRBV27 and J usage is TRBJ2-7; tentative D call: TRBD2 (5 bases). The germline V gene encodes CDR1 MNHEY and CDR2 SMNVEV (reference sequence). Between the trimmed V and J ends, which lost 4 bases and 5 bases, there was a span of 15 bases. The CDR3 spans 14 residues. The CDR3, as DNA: TGTGCCAGCAGTTCATCCGGGAATAAGAACGAGCAGTACTTC. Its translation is CASSSSGNKNEQYF.

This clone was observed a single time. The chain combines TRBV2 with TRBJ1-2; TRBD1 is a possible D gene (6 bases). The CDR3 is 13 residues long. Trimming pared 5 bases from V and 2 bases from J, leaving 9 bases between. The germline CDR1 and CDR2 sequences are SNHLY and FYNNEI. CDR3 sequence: CASSSDRNYGYTF. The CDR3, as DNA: TGTGCCAGCAGTTCAGACAGGAACTATGGCTACACCTTC.

This CDR3 reads CAWSLLLGSGGSYEQYF. The CDR3 nucleotides read TGTGCCTGGAGTCTCCTTCTTGGGAGCGGGGGCTCCTACGAGCAGTACTTC. The rearrangement uses TRBV30 and TRBJ2-7; TRBD2 matches at 8 bases. Germline lookup yields CDR1 GTSNPN and CDR2 SVGIG (reference sequence). This CDR3 spans 17 amino acids. V shed 2 bases and J 0 bases; nucleotides not matched to a gene: 12.

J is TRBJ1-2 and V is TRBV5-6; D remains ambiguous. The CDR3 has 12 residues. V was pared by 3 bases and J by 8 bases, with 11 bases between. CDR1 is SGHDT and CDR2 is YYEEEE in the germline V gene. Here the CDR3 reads CASSSDEGGYTF. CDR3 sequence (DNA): TGTGCCAGCAGCTCGGATGAGGGAGGCTACACCTTC.

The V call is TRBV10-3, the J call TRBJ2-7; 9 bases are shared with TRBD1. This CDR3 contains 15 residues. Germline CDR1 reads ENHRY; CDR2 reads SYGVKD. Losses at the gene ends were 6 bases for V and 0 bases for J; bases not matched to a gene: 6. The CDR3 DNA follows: TGTGCCATCAGGGGGGACAGGGCAAGCTCCTACGAGCAGTACTTC. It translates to CAIRGDRASSYEQYF.

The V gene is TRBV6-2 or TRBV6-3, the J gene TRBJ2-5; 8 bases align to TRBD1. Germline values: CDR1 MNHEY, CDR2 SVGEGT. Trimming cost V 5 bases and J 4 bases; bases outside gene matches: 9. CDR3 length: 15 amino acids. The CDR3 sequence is CASSRSQGAGETQYF. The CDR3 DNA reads TGTGCCAGCAGTCGCAGCCAGGGGGCTGGAGAGACCCAGTACTTC.